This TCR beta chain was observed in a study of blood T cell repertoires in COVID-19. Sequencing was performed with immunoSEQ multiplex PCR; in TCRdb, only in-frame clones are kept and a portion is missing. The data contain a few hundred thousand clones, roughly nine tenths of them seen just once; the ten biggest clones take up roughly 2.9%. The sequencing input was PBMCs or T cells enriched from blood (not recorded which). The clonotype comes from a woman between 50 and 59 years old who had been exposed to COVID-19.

The CDR3 sequence is CASSFSLIPNEKLFF. The DNA of the CDR3 is TGTGCCAGCAGCTTTAGCCTCATCCCTAATGAAAAACTGTTTTTT. The rearrangement links TRBV28 to TRBJ1-4; no definite D call. Germline values: CDR1 MDHEN, CDR2 SYDVKM. Trimming shortened V by 6 bases and J by 3 bases, and 14 bases separated the two germline ends. CDR3 length: 15 amino acids.